The clone carrying this T cell receptor beta chain was observed a handful of times. What it binds is unknown. The source of the sample is a study of CD8 T cells in ankylosing spondylitis. Germline V gene lookup returns CDR1 MNHEY and CDR2 SVGEGT. The CDR3 totals 14 residues. Trimming took 6 bases from V and 4 from J, leaving 13 bases between them. Study results and caveats: Made up of about eight highly homologous variants, a TCR beta motif appeared characteristic of ankylosing spondylitis blood.

TCRdb re-derived calls from the 5' RACE reads in MiXCR, one entry per CDR3 protein. The sample lists under 200,000 distinct CDR3 sequences, 9.8% occurring once. The TCR was taken from a female donor with ankylosing spondylitis or in good health (not recorded which). The J gene is TRBJ2-1, the V gene TRBV6-2 or TRBV6-3; unclear D gene. The sample taken for sequencing was blood, either unsorted or a sorted T cell fraction (not recorded which). CDR3 in DNA: TGTGCCAGCAGCTACGGGCAGGTGTACAATGAGCAGTTCTTC. It yields the protein CASSYGQVYNEQFF.